This TCR beta chain is drawn from a study of human T cells and chemical hapten exposure. At the level of the study: 2% DPC applied to a roughly 2 cm by roughly 2 cm arm area sensitized donors.

Time point noted: pre-sensitization, week 0. Regarding treatment: therapeutic diphenylcyclopropenone sensitization with weekly scalp DPC. Sample donors consisted of patients with alopecia, aged 18 to 70 years, who were suitable for DPC. In its sample, this clonotype was seen many times. Its cognate antigen is unknown. Study results and caveats: Expanded TCRs were compared with controls, and the expanded TCRs formed significantly more large CDR3 similarity clusters.

During construction of the library, unique molecular identifiers were attached to individual cDNA molecules for quantitative, reproducible TCR counting. One entry per CDR3 protein results from TCRdb running MiXCR on the RACE reads. The data contain 300,000 to 400,000 distinct CDR3 sequences, approximately 5.1% of them seen just once; the ten biggest clones take up just over 2.5%. The CDR3 totals 14 residues. The ends were cut back, 5 bases at V and 4 bases at J, with 14 bases in the middle. The germline V gene has CDR1 MNHEY and CDR2 SVGAGI. The TCR originated in a woman in her forties or fifties with alopecia areata. Some clones in this sample may be carry-over from other donors' samples. The chain carries TRBV6-5 and TRBJ1-2, with D tentatively TRBD1 (6 bases). Sequenced here: whole blood, sampled in connection with sensitization to the hapten diphenylcyclopropenone (DPC). The CDR3 reads CASSPITGTYGYTF. In DNA form, the CDR3 reads TGTGCCAGCAGTCCCATTACAGGGACCTATGGCTACACCTTC.